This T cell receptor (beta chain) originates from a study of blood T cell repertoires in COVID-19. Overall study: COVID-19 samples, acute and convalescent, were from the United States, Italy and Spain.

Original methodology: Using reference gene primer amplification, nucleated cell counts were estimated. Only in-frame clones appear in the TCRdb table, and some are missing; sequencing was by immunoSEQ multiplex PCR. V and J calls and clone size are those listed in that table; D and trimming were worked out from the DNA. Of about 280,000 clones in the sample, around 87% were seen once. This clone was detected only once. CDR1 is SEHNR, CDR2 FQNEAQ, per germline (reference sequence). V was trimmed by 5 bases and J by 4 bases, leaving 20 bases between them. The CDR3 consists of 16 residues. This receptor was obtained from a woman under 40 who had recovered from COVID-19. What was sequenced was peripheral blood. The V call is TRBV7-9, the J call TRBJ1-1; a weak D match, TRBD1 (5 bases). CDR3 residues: CASSPEAGGGGTEAFF. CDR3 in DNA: TGTGCCAGCAGCCCGGAAGCCGGGGGTGGGGGCACTGAAGCTTTCTTT.